The sequence of this TCR beta chain was determined in a study of CD8+ T cells in alopecia areata. Germline V gene data show CDR1 as MNHNS and CDR2 as SASEGT. V was trimmed by 6 bases and J by 4 bases, leaving 12 bases between them. There are 13 residues in the CDR3. Sequencing used cDNA as its template, made by extracting RNA and reverse transcribing it. The table came from immunoSEQ multiplex PCR; TCRdb's copy has only in-frame clones and leaves some out. This repertoire shows some 170,000 clones, approximately 65% found once; its top ten account for more than 9.5%. This receptor was identified in a human donor with alopecia areata. Material: CD8+ T cells sorted from blood, obtained at week 0. The chain links TRBV6-1 to TRBJ2-5, with a weak D call TRBD1 (5 bases). The CDR3 nucleotides read TGTGCCAGCAGGACAGCCTATTTAGAGACCCAGTACTTC. It codes for CASRTAYLETQYF.